A selection of T cell receptor beta chains follows, all from one sample in a study of graft-versus-host responses after intestinal transplantation. Only in-frame clones appear in the TCRdb table, and some are missing; sequencing was by immunoSEQ multiplex PCR. The sample includes more than 65,000 clones, 75% to 95% seen only once; the top ten take 7.6%. For these TCRs, the target antigens are not known. The sequencing here drew on unstimulated CD8+ T cells sorted from spleen or lymph node cells, taken before transplant. These receptors all come from a human donor who was the organ donor for an intestinal transplant. The CDR3 runs from the conserved cysteine through the conserved F or W. Each record gives: V gene, D gene, clone size, J gene, CDR3 DNA, CDR3 protein. The D gene is left open where the match is weak. Clone sizes are given selectively: once, few, many, or a class where the clone is expanded.

TRBV12-5	TRBD1	.	TRBJ1-1	TGTGCTAGTGGTTTGGTCTTACAGGGGAGGTGTGCAAGGAACACTGAAGCTTTCTTT	CASGLVLQGRCARNTEAFF
TRBV11-3	TRBD2	.	TRBJ2-1	TGTGCCAGCAGCTTCGAAGCGTTTACTAGCGGGAGTTCTCCCTACAATGAGCAGTTCTTC	CASSFEAFTSGSSPYNEQFF
TRBV2	TRBD2	.	TRBJ2-7	TGTGCCAGCATCCGGGAGGGCTACGAGCAGTACTTC	CASIREGYEQYF
TRBV15	.	.	TRBJ2-2	TGTGCCACCAGCAGAGCCGATGGAGGCTACACCGGGGAGCTGTTTTTT	CATSRADGGYTGELFF
TRBV6-5	.	.	TRBJ2-1	TGTGCCAGCAGTTACGGGGCGGCTGAGCAGTTCTTC	CASSYGAAEQFF
TRBV2	TRBD1	.	TRBJ1-2	TGTGCCAGCAGGCAAGGACAGGGGGCGGAAGGCTACACCTTC	CASRQGQGAEGYTF
TRBV27	.	.	TRBJ2-2	TGTGCCAGCAGTTTATCGTCCGGGGAGCTGTTTTTT	CASSLSSGELFF
TRBV4-1	.	.	TRBJ1-5	TGCGCCAGCAGCCAAGCGGGGTTTCTCCTACCGTGGCAGCCCCAGCATTTT	CASSQAGFLLPWQPQHF
TRBV18	.	.	TRBJ1-1	TGTGCCAGCTCACCAAGGGGTTGGGCTGAAGCTTTCTTT	CASSPRGWAEAFF
TRBV5-6	.	.	TRBJ1-2	TGTGCCAGCAGCTTGGCCGGCACAGTTGACGATGGCTACACCTTC	CASSLAGTVDDGYTF
TRBV6-4	TRBD2	.	TRBJ2-1	TGTGCCAGCAGTGGGCTAGCGGCCTACAATGAGCAGTTCTTC	CASSGLAAYNEQFF
TRBV4-2	.	.	TRBJ2-1	TGTGCCAGCAGCCAAGAAAGGAGAAGGAGGAATGAGCAGTTCTTC	CASSQERRRRNEQFF
TRBV19	.	.	TRBJ1-2	TGTGCCAGTAGTCTAGCCTTTAACTATGGCTACACCTTC	CASSLAFNYGYTF
TRBV27	TRBD2	.	TRBJ2-1	TGTGCCAGCAGTTCGGGACTAGCGGGGTACAATGAGCAGTTCTTC	CASSSGLAGYNEQFF
TRBV5-1	TRBD1	.	TRBJ1-6	TGCGCCAGCAGAGACGGGACAGGGGACCCCTCCTATAATTCACCCCTCCACTTT	CASRDGTGDPSYNSPLHF
TRBV11-2	TRBD1	.	TRBJ1-4	TGTGCCAGCAGCCCCCCCCGAGACAGGGGGGATGAAAAACTGTTTTTT	CASSPPRDRGDEKLFF
TRBV5-6	TRBD2	.	TRBJ2-3	TGTGCCAGCAGCCAGATAGCGGGAGAGGGACGCGTAGATACGCAGTATTTT	CASSQIAGEGRVDTQYF
TRBV4-1	TRBD1	.	TRBJ1-1	TGCGCCAGCAGCCAAGTCCTGGGACAGGGTGGCACTGAAGCTTTCTTT	CASSQVLGQGGTEAFF
TRBV29-1	.	.	TRBJ1-2	TGCAGCGTTGTATGGATCAACCATGGCTACGCCTTC	CSVVWINHGYAF
TRBV5-1	.	.	TRBJ1-3	TGCGCCAGCAGCTTTACCAGGGGATTTGGAAACACCATATATTTT	CASSFTRGFGNTIYF
TRBV6-5	.	few	TRBJ2-5	TGTGCCAGCGGTACAGGTGATCAAGAGACCCAGTACTTC	CASGTGDQETQYF
TRBV10-3	.	.	TRBJ2-2	TGTGCCATCAGTGAGAAGGGGACGAACACCGGGGAGCTGTTTTTT	CAISEKGTNTGELFF
TRBV5-4	TRBD2	.	TRBJ2-3	TGTGCCAGCAGCCATCGGGGGGGAGTCACAGATACGCAGTATTTT	CASSHRGGVTDTQYF
TRBV7-9	.	.	TRBJ1-6	TGTGCCAGCAGCTTAGGGCCGCCAGCAGGTTCGAATTCACCCCTCCACTTT	CASSLGPPAGSNSPLHF
TRBV27	.	.	TRBJ1-3	TGTGCCAGCCCCATACGCCCCGGAAACACCATATATTTT	CASPIRPGNTIYF
TRBV27	.	.	TRBJ2-7	TGTGCCAGTAAGGGGGACCCCTACGAGCAGTACTTC	CASKGDPYEQYF
TRBV19	.	.	TRBJ1-1	TGTGCCAGTAGTATAACGGGGGGTTGGGGCACTGAAGCTTTCTTT	CASSITGGWGTEAFF
TRBV2	TRBD2	once	TRBJ2-1	TGTGCCAGCAGTGAATTGGGGGGGGCCTACAATGAGCAGTTCTTC	CASSELGGAYNEQFF
TRBV12-5	.	.	TRBJ2-2	TGTGCTAGTGGTGGCTTAGTCACGAACACCGGGGAGCTGTTTTTT	CASGGLVTNTGELFF
TRBV5-4	.	.	TRBJ1-4	TGTGCCAGCACCGAGACTGGTGAAAAACTGTTTTTT	CASTETGEKLFF
TRBV28	TRBD1	.	TRBJ2-1	TGTGCTAGCAGCTACAAATTAGGACAGGGGATTGACAATGAGCAGTTCTTC	CASSYKLGQGIDNEQFF
TRBV9	.	.	TRBJ2-3	TGTGCCAGCAGCTACGAGGACTACGGCACAGATGCGCAGTATTTT	CASSYEDYGTDAQYF
TRBV19	.	.	TRBJ2-7	TGTGCCAGTAACTCCCGGGCAGATACCTACGAGCAGTACTTC	CASNSRADTYEQYF
TRBV14	.	.	TRBJ1-2	TGTGCCAGCAGCCAAGAATCTGTCCCAAACTATGGCTACACCTTC	CASSQESVPNYGYTF
TRBV6-5	.	once	TRBJ2-7	TGTGCCAGCAGTCCCTCTAACCCCAGCTACGAGCAGTACTTC	CASSPSNPSYEQYF
TRBV27	.	.	TRBJ2-7	TGTGCCAGCAGTTTCCTCGGGACGGTCTACGAGCAGTACTTC	CASSFLGTVYEQYF
TRBV4-1	.	.	TRBJ2-2	TGCGCCAGCAGCCAACAGGGCACCGGGGAGCTGTTTTTT	CASSQQGTGELFF